This T cell receptor (beta chain) is drawn from a study of regulatory T cells in long-lasting Graves disease. In the study overall: Newly diagnosed Graves' patients had under 3 months of antithyroid drugs. Study findings and constraints: Public clonotype sharing was higher in persistent than newly diagnosed patients.

Arm-PCR of CDR3 regions and iRepertoire HTBI primers were used to build TCR beta libraries. TCRdb re-analysed the multiplex PCR reads in MiXCR, keeping a single row per CDR3 protein. The table has roughly 510,000 distinct CDR3 sequences, about 15% seen once. The length of the CDR3 is 14 residues. Trimming removed 4 bases from V and 3 bases from J, with 12 bases in between. The germline gives CDR1 ENHRY, CDR2 SYGVKD. This clonotype has only a few counts. The target antigen is unknown. Sample time point: newly diagnosed GD, antithyroid drugs for less than 3 months. From PBMCs, RNA was extracted and then used to make the TCR library. The data also belong to a second study, concerning T cells in Graves' hyperthyroidism and ophthalmopathy. This second study says: A 13 V-J model separated ophthalmopathy from stable hyperthyroidism.

The sequencing here drew on peripheral blood mononuclear cells (PBMCs), taken at new diagnosis, from a patient treated with antithyroid drugs. This TCR derives from a young man with Graves disease. This chain uses TRBV10-3 with TRBJ1-2; perhaps TRBD1 as D (6 bases). In DNA, the CDR3 is TGTGCCATCAGTGGCGAAGGACAGTACTATGGCTACACCTTC. Translated: CAISGEGQYYGYTF.